Following are 25 T cell receptor beta chains from one sample sequenced in a study of monozygotic twins with inflammatory bowel disease. TCRdb reanalyzed the 5' RACE reads and collapses them to one entry per CDR3 protein, without DNA. This repertoire includes around 100,000 distinct CDR3 sequences. Sequencing used blood. Source of these receptors: a human donor with ulcerative colitis or Crohn's disease, or a healthy co-twin of an affected twin (not recorded which).

V usage is TRBV5-6 and J usage is TRBJ2-3; TCRdb names TRBD1, which stays unverified in the absence of DNA. The CDR3 runs to 15 residues. The germline gives CDR1 SGHDT, CDR2 YYEEEE. The CDR3 here is CASSLVGVRTDTQYF.

The chain couples TRBV20-1 to TRBJ2-7. This CDR3 is 12 amino acids long. CDR1 is DFQATT and CDR2 is SNEGSKA in the germline V gene (reference sequence). The CDR3 region is CSARDDSYEQYF.

The chain couples TRBV5-1 to TRBJ2-5. Germline values: CDR1 SGHRS, CDR2 YFSETQ. This CDR3 spans 12 amino acids. The CDR3 sequence: CASREVQETQYF.

V gene TRBV20-1 combines with J gene TRBJ2-6; TCRdb outputs TRBD1, but without DNA this stays unchecked. Germline CDR1 is DFQATT and CDR2 is SNEGSKA (reference sequence). This CDR3 contains 16 residues. CDR3 region: CSADQNGQAGANVLTF.

The rearrangement joins TRBV6-5 to TRBJ2-3; TCRdb names TRBD2, which stays unverified in the absence of DNA. The CDR3 has 13 amino acids. Germline assignment: CDR1 MNHEY and CDR2 SVGAGI. The CDR3: CASKSGSTDTQYF.

The chain couples TRBV3-1 to TRBJ2-7; TCRdb designates TRBD1, a call that cannot be tested without DNA. In germline, CDR1 is LGHDT, CDR2 YNNKEL (reference sequence). The CDR3 sequence is 14 residues long. The CDR3 protein is CASSQEGGSYEQYF.

The CDR3 protein is CASSLLFRTGGTDTQYF. The chain joins TRBV7-2 to TRBJ2-3; TCRdb reports TRBD1, a call that lacks DNA to check it against. Germline CDR1 reads SGHTA; CDR2 reads FQGNSA. The CDR3 sequence is 17 residues long.

The chain links TRBV10-1 to TRBJ2-1; as DNA is missing, the TRBD1 call by TCRdb cannot be tested. This CDR3 is built from 15 residues. Germline V gives CDR1 WNHNN, CDR2 SYGVQD (reference sequence). This chain's CDR3 is CASSEGQVGYNEQFF.

The chain couples TRBV20-1 to TRBJ1-6; lacking DNA, the TRBD1 call made by TCRdb goes unchecked. This CDR3 region has 12 residues. Germline CDR1 and CDR2: DFQATT and SNEGSKA (reference sequence). The chain's CDR3 is CSARGTGSPLHF.

V is TRBV27 and J is TRBJ1-6; the D call of TRBD1 rests on TCRdb alone, since no DNA is present to check it. Germline lookup yields CDR1 MNHEY and CDR2 SMNVEV (reference sequence). This CDR3 has 14 amino acids. CDR3 sequence reads: CATKPTGSGSPLHF.

V and J are TRBV11-2 and TRBJ2-1; the TCRdb call, TRBD1, lacks DNA for checking. Germline V gene lookup returns CDR1 SGHAT and CDR2 FQNNGV. The length of the CDR3 is 20 residues. The CDR3 is CASSPRLAERRSGGVNEQFF.

The genes are TRBV4-2 and TRBJ1-5. The CDR3 loop spans 15 amino acids. Germline V gene data show CDR1 as LGHNA and CDR2 as YNFKEQ. The CDR3: CASSQGTPMEGPQHF.

The chain couples TRBV6-4 to TRBJ2-5; the D call from TCRdb, TRBD2, cannot be confirmed without DNA. CDR1 is MRHNA, CDR2 SNTAGT, per germline. The length of the CDR3 is 15 residues. CDR3 protein: CASSEIAGGPETQYF.

This chain uses TRBV6-2 or TRBV6-3 with TRBJ2-2. Germline CDR1 and CDR2: MNHEY and SVGEGT. This CDR3 is 14 amino acids long. This CDR3 is CASKLPGNTGELFF.

The V call is TRBV20-1, the J call TRBJ1-2; without DNA, the TCRdb call of TRBD1 cannot be checked. The CDR3 extends over 14 amino acids. Germline loops: CDR1 DFQATT, CDR2 SNEGSKA (reference sequence). CDR3 loop: CSAVTGTGAYGYTF.

The chain links TRBV18 to TRBJ2-5; TCRdb returns TRBD2, unconfirmable since there is no DNA. The CDR3 extends over 16 amino acids. Germline V gives CDR1 KGHSH, CDR2 LQKENI. The CDR3 region is CASSPRLGPSPETQYF.

The chain uses TRBV11-2 and TRBJ1-1. Germline V gives CDR1 SGHAT, CDR2 FQNNGV. The CDR3 extends over 17 amino acids. CDR3 region: CASSLDRRRGGGTEAFF.

The chain links TRBV9 to TRBJ2-3. The CDR3 consists of 15 residues. The germline CDR1 and CDR2 sequences are SGDLS and YYNGEE. The CDR3 sequence is CASSVVSGSTDTQYF.

The chain links TRBV29-1 to TRBJ2-6; checking the TCRdb D call of TRBD1 is not possible without DNA. This CDR3 region has 13 residues. Germline V lookup: CDR1 SQVTM, CDR2 ANQGSEA. The CDR3 here is CSVTRTGANVLTF.

The rearrangement joins TRBV7-9 to TRBJ2-7; the D gene TCRdb calls, TRBD1, cannot be checked with no DNA. The CDR3 contains 12 residues. Germline V gene sequence: CDR1 SEHNR, CDR2 FQNEAQ (reference sequence). The CDR3 is CASSEQGRGQYF.

J is TRBJ2-3 and V is TRBV12-3 or TRBV12-4. This CDR3 comprises 14 residues. The CDR3 spells CASSFRTSTDTQYF.

V gene TRBV7-2 combines with J gene TRBJ2-3; the TCRdb D gene call, TRBD1, has no DNA to confirm it. Germline V lookup: CDR1 SGHTA, CDR2 FQGNSA. The CDR3 spans 12 residues. The CDR3 is CASSRGVDTQYF.

The V gene is TRBV5-6, the J gene TRBJ2-3; TCRdb selects TRBD2, and the lack of DNA leaves this call unchecked. The CDR3 loop spans 16 amino acids. Germline V lookup: CDR1 SGHDT, CDR2 YYEEEE. CDR3 residues: CASSLLGSGSTDTQYF.

The J gene is TRBJ1-5, the V gene TRBV7-2; TCRdb picks TRBD1, but there is no DNA to check that call. The CDR3 totals 15 residues. CDR1 SGHTA and CDR2 FQGNSA come from the germline V gene. The CDR3 protein is CASSLDLQGLQPQHF.

This chain uses TRBV7-2 with TRBJ2-3; TCRdb's D call, TRBD2, is unchecked because there is no DNA. This CDR3 has 16 amino acids. The V gene's germline CDR1 is SGHTA and CDR2 FQGNSA. CDR3 amino acids: CASSLEGTSGRAGPIF.